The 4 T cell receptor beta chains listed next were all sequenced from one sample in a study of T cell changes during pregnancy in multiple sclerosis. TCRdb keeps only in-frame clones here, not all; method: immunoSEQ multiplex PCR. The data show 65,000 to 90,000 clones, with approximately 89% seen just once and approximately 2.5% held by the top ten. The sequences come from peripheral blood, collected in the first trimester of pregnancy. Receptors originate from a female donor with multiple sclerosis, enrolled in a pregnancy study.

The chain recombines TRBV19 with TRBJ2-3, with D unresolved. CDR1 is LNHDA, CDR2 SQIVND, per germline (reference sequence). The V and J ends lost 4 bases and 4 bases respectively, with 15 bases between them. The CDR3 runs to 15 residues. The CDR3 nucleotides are TGTGCCAGTAGTACTACTGCTCCCCGAGCAGATACGCAGTATTTT. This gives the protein CASSTTAPRADTQYF.

In nucleotides, the CDR3 is TGTGCCAGCAGTGTGGAGGGTAGGCCCCAGCATTTT. It encodes CASSVEGRPQHF. The chain recombines TRBV2 with TRBJ1-5; D remains ambiguous. The CDR3 consists of 12 residues. The germline gives CDR1 SNHLY, CDR2 FYNNEI. V lost 4 bases and J lost 9, with 10 bases in between.

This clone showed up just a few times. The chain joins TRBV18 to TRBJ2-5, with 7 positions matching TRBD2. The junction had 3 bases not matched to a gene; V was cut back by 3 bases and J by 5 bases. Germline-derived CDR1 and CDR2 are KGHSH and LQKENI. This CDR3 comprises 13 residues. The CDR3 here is CASSPQGGETQYF. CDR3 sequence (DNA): TGTGCCAGCTCACCTCAGGGAGGGGAGACCCAGTACTTC.

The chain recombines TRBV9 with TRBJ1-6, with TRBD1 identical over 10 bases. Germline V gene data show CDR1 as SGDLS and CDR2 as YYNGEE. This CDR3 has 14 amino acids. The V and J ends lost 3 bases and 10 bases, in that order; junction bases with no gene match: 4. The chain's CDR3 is CASSEPGQGSPLHF. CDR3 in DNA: TGTGCCAGCAGCGAGCCGGGACAGGGGTCACCCCTCCACTTT.